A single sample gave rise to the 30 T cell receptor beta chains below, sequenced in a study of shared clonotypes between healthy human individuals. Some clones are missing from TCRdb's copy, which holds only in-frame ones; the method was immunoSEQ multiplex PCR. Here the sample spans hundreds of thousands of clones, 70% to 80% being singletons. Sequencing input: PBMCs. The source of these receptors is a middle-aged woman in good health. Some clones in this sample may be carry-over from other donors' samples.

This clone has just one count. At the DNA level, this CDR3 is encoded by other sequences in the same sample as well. The CDR3 bases are TGTGCCAGCAGCGTTAGCGGCACAGATACGCAGTATTTT. Its translation: CASSVSGTDTQYF. The rearrangement links TRBV9 to TRBJ2-3; D is perhaps TRBD2 (5 bases). The ends were cut back, 2 bases at V and 1 base at J, with 5 bases in the middle. The germline gives CDR1 SGDLS, CDR2 YYNGEE. This CDR3 is built from 13 residues. Full variable domain (missing parts from reference TRBV9 and TRBJ2-3): DSGVTQTPKHLITATGQRVTLRCSPRSGDLSVYWYQQSLDQGLQFLIQYYNGEERAKGNILERFSAQQFPDLHSELNLSSLELGDSALYFCASSVSGTDTQYFGPGTRLTVL.

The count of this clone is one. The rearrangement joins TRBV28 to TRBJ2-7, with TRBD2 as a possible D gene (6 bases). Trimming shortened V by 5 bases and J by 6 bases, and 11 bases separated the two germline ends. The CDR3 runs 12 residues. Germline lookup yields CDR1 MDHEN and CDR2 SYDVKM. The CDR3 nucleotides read TGTGCCAGCAGTGCCCCCGGGAGCGAGCAGTACTTC. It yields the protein CASSAPGSEQYF.

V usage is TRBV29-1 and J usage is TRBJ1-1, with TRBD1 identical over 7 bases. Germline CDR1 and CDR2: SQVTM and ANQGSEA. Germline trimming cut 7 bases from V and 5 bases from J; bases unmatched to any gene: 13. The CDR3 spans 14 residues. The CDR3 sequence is CSAGDLQGMTEAFF. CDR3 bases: TGCAGCGCTGGGGATTTACAGGGGATGACTGAAGCTTTCTTT.

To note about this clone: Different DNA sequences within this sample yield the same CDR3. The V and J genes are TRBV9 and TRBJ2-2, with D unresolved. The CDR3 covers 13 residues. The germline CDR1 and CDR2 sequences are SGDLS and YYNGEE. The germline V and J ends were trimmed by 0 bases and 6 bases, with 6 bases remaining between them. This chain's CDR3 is CASSVVGSGELFF. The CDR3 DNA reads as TGTGCCAGCAGCGTAGTAGGGTCCGGGGAGCTGTTTTTT.

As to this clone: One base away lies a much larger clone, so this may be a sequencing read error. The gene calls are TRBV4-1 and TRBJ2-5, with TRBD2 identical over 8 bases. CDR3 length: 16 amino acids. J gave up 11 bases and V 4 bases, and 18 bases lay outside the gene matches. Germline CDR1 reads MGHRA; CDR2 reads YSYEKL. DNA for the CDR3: TGCGCCAGCAGCCGCATGCCCGGACTAGCTCAACTCGGTCAGTACTTC. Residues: CASSRMPGLAQLGQYF.

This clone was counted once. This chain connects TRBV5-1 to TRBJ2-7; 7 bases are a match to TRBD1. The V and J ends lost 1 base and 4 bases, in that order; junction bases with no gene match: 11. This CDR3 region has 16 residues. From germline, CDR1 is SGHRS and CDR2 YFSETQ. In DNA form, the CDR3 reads TGCGCCAGCAGCTTGAGGCTGGACAGGCGGTCGTACGAGCAGTACTTC. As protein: CASSLRLDRRSYEQYF.

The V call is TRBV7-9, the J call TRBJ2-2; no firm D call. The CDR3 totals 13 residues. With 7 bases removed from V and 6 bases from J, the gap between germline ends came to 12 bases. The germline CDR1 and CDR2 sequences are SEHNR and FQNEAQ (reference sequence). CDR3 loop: CASTARLSGELFF. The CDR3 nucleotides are TGTGCCAGCACAGCTAGGTTGTCCGGGGAGCTGTTTTTT. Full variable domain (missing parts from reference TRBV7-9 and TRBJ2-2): DTGVSQNPRHKITKRGQNVTFRCDPISEHNRLYWYRQTLGQGPEFLTYFQNEAQLEKSRLLSDRFSAERPKGSFSTLEIQRTEQGDSAMYLCASTARLSGELFFGEGSRLTVL.

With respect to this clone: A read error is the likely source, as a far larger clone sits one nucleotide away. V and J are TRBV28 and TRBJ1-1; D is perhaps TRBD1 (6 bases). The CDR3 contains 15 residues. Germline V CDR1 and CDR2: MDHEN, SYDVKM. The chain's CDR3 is CASNTPFQGRTEALF. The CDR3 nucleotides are TGTGCCAGCAATACCCCGTTCCAGGGGCGTACTGAAGCTCTCTTT.

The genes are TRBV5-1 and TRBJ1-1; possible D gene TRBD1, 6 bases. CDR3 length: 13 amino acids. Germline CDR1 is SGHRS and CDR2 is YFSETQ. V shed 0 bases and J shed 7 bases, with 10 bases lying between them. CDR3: CASSLAQGVEAFF. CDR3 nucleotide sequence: TGCGCCAGCAGCTTGGCACAGGGTGTTGAAGCTTTCTTT.

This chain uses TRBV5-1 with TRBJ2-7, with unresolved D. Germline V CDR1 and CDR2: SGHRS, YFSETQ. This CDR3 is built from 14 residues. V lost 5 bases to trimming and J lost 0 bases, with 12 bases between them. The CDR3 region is CASRRTTSSYEQYF. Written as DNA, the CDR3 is TGCGCCAGCAGACGAACTACGAGCTCCTACGAGCAGTACTTC. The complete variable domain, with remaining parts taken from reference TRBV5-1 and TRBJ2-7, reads KAGVTQTPRYLIKTRGQQVTLSCSPISGHRSVSWYQQTPGQGLQFLFEYFSETQRNKGNFPGRFSGRQFSNSRSEMNVSTLELGDSALYLCASRRTTSSYEQYFGPGTRLTVT.

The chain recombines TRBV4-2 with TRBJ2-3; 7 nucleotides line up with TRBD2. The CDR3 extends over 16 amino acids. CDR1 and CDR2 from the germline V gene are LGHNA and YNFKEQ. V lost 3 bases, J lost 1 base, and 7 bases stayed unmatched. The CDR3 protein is CASSQRAGRGTDTQYF. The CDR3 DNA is TGTGCCAGCAGCCAGCGAGCGGGACGGGGCACAGATACGCAGTATTTT.

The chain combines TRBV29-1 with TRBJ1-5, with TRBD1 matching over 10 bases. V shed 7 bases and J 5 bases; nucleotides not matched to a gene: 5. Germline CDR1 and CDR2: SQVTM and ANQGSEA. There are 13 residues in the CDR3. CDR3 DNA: TGCAGCGACCCGACAGGGGGCGATCAGCCCCAGCATTTT. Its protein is CSDPTGGDQPQHF.

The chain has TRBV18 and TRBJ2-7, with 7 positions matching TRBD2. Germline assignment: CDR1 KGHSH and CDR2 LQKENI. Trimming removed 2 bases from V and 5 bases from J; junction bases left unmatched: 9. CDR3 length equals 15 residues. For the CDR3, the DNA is TGTGCCAGCTCACCATCGGGGGGATTAGGTAACGAGCAGTACTTC. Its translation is CASSPSGGLGNEQYF.

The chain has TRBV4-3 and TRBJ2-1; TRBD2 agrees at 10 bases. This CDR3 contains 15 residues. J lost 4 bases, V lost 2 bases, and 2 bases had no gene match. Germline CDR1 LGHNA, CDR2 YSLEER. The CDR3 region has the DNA TGCGCCAGCAGCCAACTAGCGGGAGATTACAATGAGCAGTTCTTC. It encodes CASSQLAGDYNEQFF.

Written as DNA, the CDR3 is TGTGCCAGCAGATATAGCGGGACTTACCAAGAGACCCAGTACTTC. Translation gives CASRYSGTYQETQYF. The chain carries TRBV27 and TRBJ2-5, with 8 nucleotides matching TRBD2. V dropped 6 bases and J dropped 0; count of bases not matched to a gene: 6. Germline-derived CDR1 and CDR2 are MNHEY and SMNVEV (reference sequence). The CDR3 spans 15 residues.

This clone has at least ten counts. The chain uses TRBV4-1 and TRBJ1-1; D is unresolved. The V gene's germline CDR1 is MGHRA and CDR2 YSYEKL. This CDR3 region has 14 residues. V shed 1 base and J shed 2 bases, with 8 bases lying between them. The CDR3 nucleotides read TGCGCCAGCAGCCAAGGTGGGGATAACACTGAAGCTTTCTTT. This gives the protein CASSQGGDNTEAFF.

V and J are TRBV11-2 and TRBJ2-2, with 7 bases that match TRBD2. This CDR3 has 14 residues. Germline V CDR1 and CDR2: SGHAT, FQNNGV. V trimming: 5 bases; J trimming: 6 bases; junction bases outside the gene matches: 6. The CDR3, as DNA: TGTGCCAGCAGCCAGAGGACTAGATCCGGGGAGCTGTTTTTT. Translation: CASSQRTRSGELFF.

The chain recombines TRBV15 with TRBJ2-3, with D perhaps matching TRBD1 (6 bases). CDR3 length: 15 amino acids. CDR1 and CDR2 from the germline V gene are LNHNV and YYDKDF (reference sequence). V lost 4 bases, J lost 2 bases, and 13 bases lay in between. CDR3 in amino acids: CATSMSGHITDTQYF. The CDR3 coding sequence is TGTGCCACCAGCATGTCGGGACACATCACAGATACGCAGTATTTT. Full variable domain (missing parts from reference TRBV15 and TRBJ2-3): DAMVIQNPRYQVTQFGKPVTLSCSQTLNHNVMYWYQQKSSQAPKLLFHYYDKDFNNEADTPDNFQSRRPNTSFCFLDIRSPGLGDTAMYLCATSMSGHITDTQYFGPGTRLTVL.

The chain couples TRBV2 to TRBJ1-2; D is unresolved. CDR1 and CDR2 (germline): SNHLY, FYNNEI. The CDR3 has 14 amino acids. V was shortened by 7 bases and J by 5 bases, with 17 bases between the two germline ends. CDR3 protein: CASTPAPGSYGYTF. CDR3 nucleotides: TGTGCCAGCACCCCAGCCCCGGGATCATATGGCTACACCTTC.

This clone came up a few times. The CDR3 bases are TGCAGTGCTAGAGTGGGGTATGGCTACACCTTC. Translated, it gives CSARVGYGYTF. This chain uses TRBV20-1 with TRBJ1-2; the D is unclear. CDR1 is DFQATT and CDR2 is SNEGSKA in the germline V gene (reference sequence). The CDR3 has 11 residues. Between the trimmed V and J ends, which lost 1 base and 5 bases, there was a span of 5 bases.

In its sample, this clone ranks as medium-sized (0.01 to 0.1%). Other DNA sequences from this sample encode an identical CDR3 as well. CDR3 residues: CASNQEAGAGTGELFF. As DNA, the CDR3 is TGTGCCAGCAACCAAGAGGCGGGAGCGGGCACCGGGGAGCTGTTTTTT. This chain links TRBV6-4 with TRBJ2-2; the match to TRBD2 covers 7 bases. This CDR3 region has 16 residues. V lost 7 bases to trimming and J lost 4 bases; unmatched junction nucleotides: 12. CDR1 and CDR2 (germline): MRHNA, SNTAGT.

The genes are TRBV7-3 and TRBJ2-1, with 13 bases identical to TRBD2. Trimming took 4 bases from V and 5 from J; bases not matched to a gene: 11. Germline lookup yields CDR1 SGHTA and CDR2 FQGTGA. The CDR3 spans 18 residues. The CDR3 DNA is TGTGCCAGCAGCTCCATCTCGATAGGGACTAGCGGGGACAATGAGCAGTTCTTC. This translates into CASSSISIGTSGDNEQFF.

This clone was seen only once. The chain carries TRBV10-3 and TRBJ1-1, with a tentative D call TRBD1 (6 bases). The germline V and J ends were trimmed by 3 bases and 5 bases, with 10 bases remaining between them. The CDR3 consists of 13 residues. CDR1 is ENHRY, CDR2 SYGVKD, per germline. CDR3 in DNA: TGTGCCATCAGTGACCACAGGGAGACTGAAGCTTTCTTT. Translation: CAISDHRETEAFF.

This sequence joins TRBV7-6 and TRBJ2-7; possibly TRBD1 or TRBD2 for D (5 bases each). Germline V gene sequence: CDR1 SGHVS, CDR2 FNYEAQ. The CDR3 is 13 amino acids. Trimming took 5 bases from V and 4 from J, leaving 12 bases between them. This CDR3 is CASSPGRNYEQYF. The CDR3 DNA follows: TGTGCCAGCAGCCCGGGACGGAATTACGAGCAGTACTTC.

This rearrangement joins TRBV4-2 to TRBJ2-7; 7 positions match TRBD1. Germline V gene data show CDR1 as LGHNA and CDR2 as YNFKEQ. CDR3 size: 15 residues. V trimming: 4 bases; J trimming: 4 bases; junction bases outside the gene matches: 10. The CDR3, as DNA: TGTGCCAGCAGCCGGAGAAGGGACAGTTCTTACGAGCAGTACTTC. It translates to CASSRRRDSSYEQYF.

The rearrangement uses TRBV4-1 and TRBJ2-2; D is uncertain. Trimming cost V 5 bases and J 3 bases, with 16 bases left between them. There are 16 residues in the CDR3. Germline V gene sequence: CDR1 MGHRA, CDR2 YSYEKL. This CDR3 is CASSKGPSRDTGELFF. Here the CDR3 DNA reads TGCGCCAGCAGCAAAGGACCATCAAGGGACACCGGGGAGCTGTTTTTT.

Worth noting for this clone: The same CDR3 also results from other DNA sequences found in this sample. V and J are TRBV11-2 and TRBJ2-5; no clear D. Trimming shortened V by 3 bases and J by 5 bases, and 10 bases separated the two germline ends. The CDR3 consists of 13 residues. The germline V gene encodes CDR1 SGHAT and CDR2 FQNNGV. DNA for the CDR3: TGTGCCAGCAGCTTCGGGTTCCGGGAGACCCAGTACTTC. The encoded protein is CASSFGFRETQYF.

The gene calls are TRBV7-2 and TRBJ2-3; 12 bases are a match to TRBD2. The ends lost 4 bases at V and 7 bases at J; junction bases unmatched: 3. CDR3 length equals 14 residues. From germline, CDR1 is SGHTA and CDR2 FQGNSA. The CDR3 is CASSSSGRGNTQYF. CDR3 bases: TGTGCCAGCAGCTCTAGCGGGAGGGGGAATACGCAGTATTTT.

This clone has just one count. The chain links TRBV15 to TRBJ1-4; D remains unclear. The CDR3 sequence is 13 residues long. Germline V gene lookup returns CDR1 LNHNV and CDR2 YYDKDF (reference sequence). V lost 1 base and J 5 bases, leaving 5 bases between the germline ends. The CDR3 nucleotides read TGTGCCACCAGCAGAGTCCGGAATGAAAAACTGTTTTTT. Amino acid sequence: CATSRVRNEKLFF.

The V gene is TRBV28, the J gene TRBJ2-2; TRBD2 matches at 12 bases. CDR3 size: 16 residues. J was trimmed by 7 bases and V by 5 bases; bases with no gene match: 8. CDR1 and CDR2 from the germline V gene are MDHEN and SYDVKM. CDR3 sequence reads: CASSPGLAGSGGELFF. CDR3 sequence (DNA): TGTGCCAGCAGTCCTGGACTAGCGGGATCCGGCGGGGAGCTGTTTTTT.